The 6 T cell receptor beta chains given below trace back to one sample, sequenced in a study of beta chain features in type 1 diabetes. As every portion of the isolated RNA was reverse transcribed, the sequencing read expressed TCRB transcripts. Libraries were prepared by immunoSEQ multiplex PCR; TCRdb keeps only in-frame clonotypes and omits some of them. The profile shows a few hundred thousand clones, roughly a fifth of them singletons. Sequencing was done on a sample of naive CD4+ T cells from blood. The receptors shown here come from a woman aged 18-29 years in good health.

The CDR3 region has the DNA TGTGCCAGCTCCCCTGGGGGGGCGCGAAACATTCAGTACTTC. This codes for CASSPGGARNIQYF. The chain links TRBV9 to TRBJ2-4, with D possibly being TRBD2 (7 bases). Trimming left V 7 bases short and J 6 bases short, with 17 bases between. The CDR3 is 14 amino acids. Germline loops: CDR1 SGDLS, CDR2 YYNGEE.

This clone has just a few counts. V gene TRBV4-3 combines with J gene TRBJ1-1, with D maybe TRBD1 (6 bases). The V and J ends lost 0 bases and 1 base respectively, with 12 bases between them. This CDR3 has 16 residues. The germline V gene has CDR1 LGHNA and CDR2 YSLEER. The CDR3 DNA reads as TGCGCCAGCAGCCAAGATTGGGAAGGGGGGAACACTGAAGCTTTCTTT. Its translation is CASSQDWEGGNTEAFF.

The chain has TRBV4-2 and TRBJ2-5; 12 bases are shared with TRBD2. CDR1 and CDR2 from the germline V gene are LGHNA and YNFKEQ. This CDR3 has 16 residues. Unmatched junction bases numbered 6, after V lost 2 bases and J lost 5 bases. Here the CDR3 DNA reads TGTGCCAGCAGCCAAACCTGGACTAGCGGGATGGAGACCCAGTACTTC. Residues: CASSQTWTSGMETQYF.

This sequence joins TRBV6-1 and TRBJ2-6; D possibly corresponds to TRBD2 (5 bases). CDR1 is MNHNS and CDR2 is SASEGT in the germline V gene. The CDR3 spans 15 residues. Deletions cut 7 bases from V and 0 bases from J, with 10 bases between. Here the CDR3 DNA reads TGTGCCAGCACGGAAGGGAGCTCTGGGGCCAACGTCCTGACTTTC. This sequence encodes CASTEGSSGANVLTF.

This clone was seen a handful of times. V and J are TRBV19 and TRBJ2-2; unclear D gene. This CDR3 spans 14 amino acids. CDR1 LNHDA and CDR2 SQIVND come from the germline V gene (reference sequence). V gave up 3 bases and J gave up 0 bases, with 5 bases separating them. The CDR3 loop is CASSMASNTGELFF. As DNA, the CDR3 is TGTGCCAGTAGTATGGCCTCGAACACCGGGGAGCTGTTTTTT.

The chain joins TRBV5-6 to TRBJ2-3, with TRBD1 matching 10 bases. The CDR3 consists of 14 residues. CDR1 is SGHDT, CDR2 YYEEEE, per germline. J was trimmed by 4 bases and V by 3 bases; bases with no gene match: 2. The CDR3 DNA is TGTGCCAGCAGCTGGGGACAGGGGTCAGATACGCAGTATTTT. The encoded protein is CASSWGQGSDTQYF.